This T cell receptor (beta chain) was sequenced for a study of T cells in Graves' hyperthyroidism and ophthalmopathy (dated by TCRdb to between 2018 and 2021). Regarding the complete study: Peripheral blood was collected at initial diagnosis, before any treatment. A discovery cohort of roughly 96 patients, approximately 45 with Graves' ophthalmopathy and approximately 57 with stable Graves' hyperthyroidism, was used to find distinguishing TCR V-J signatures. An independent validation cohort of under 20 hyperthyroidism patients and over 15 patients who later progressed to ophthalmopathy tested prospective prediction of ophthalmopathy. The 100 or so discovery patients were divided at random into training and test sets in a 7:3 ratio. In addition, the study compared T-cell repertoires in thyroid tissue and in blood from six Graves' hyperthyroidism patients. After sampling, hyperthyroidism patients received methimazole starting at 30 mg daily, and ophthalmopathy patients received high-dose intravenous methylprednisolone. TCR Vbeta CDR3 sequencing of roughly 140 peripheral blood samples (fewer than 45 ophthalmopathy, about 80 hyperthyroidism and around 17 progressor patients) is reported in the paper.

A patient counted as having stable Graves' hyperthyroidism if no progression to ophthalmopathy occurred over 18 months of follow-up. Hyperthyroidism patients were aged 18 to 65 years and newly diagnosed, with disease duration of less than 2 months. Any patient with an uncontrolled infection, another autoimmune disease, pregnancy or lactation was excluded. Diagnoses were established on the basis of clinical symptoms, serum thyroxine and TRAb, thyroid ultrasound, and orbital computed tomography. PBMCs were separated from roughly 9.6 ml of fresh peripheral blood using Ficoll-Paque density gradient centrifugation. Total RNA was extracted using Trizol reagent, and RNA quality was assessed on an Agilent 2100 Bioanalyzer. The TCR beta CDR3 regions were amplified from the RNA transcripts. For the first round of RT-PCR on the TCR CDR3, the HTBI primer set was used together with the Qiagen OneStep RT-PCR kit. A second multiplex PCR round built the libraries, followed by size selection and purification. Paired-end sequencing of the libraries was performed with 100 bp reads on an Illumina HiSeq2000. On the authors' methods: SOAPnuke was used to process the raw data, removing reads that contained adapters or uncalled bases, had a mean Phred below 15, or lacked an exact match to the constant primer or identifier. COPE v1.2.5 was used to merge high-quality paired reads, and clonotypes were defined as unique nucleotide sequences. MiTCR v1.1 was used to align the clonotypes against IMGT TRBV, TRBD and TRBJ reference segments. The analysis was restricted to V-J combinations with a frequency above 0.0001, which together covered roughly 99% of the repertoires. The TCS score was defined as the ratio of F50 (clonal expansion) to E x V (chaos), calculated using BLOSUM62-based TCRdist between CDR3 peptides within each V-J. Welch's t-statistics and random forest reduced approximately 520 V-J features to roughly 13, which were used in a naive Bayes classifier (R e1071). TCRdb reprocessing: public reads trimmed at Q25 with fastp, clones called with MiXCR, in-frame beta chains kept. Each record represents a unique CDR3 protein, reported with the most common genes and DNA among its rows. The V and J calls, along with clone size, are taken from TCRdb and not from the paper's own processing. The sample profile shows around 690,000 distinct CDR3 sequences; 15% to 20% of them were found once. Clones ranked in the top ten supply about a sixth of the sample.

Between the V and J ends, shortened by 2 bases and 2 bases respectively, the junction contains 12 bases. Looking up the germline V gene yields CDR1 SGHTA and CDR2 FQGTGA. From the cysteine up to the phenylalanine, the CDR3 has a length of 15 residues. Just the 45-base CDR3 DNA is kept, in frame starting at base 1. This clonotype has at least ten counts. No antigen is known for it. No base quality information exists; no much larger clone differs at one position. Study-level results and caveats: Most expanded thyroid clonotypes (frequency above 0.001) were also found in blood, which suggests that blood repertoires may mirror thyroid immune responses. In validation, the model predicted progression to ophthalmopathy a median of about 6 months before onset, with about 67% sensitivity and roughly 79% specificity. A model built on a 13 V-J signature distinguished ophthalmopathy from stable hyperthyroidism, reaching about 88% sensitivity and about 81% specificity in cross-validation and 80%/75% in testing. No statistical method was used to set the sample size in advance, and investigators knew the group allocation.

Sequenced: blood. The rearranged chain carries TRBV7-3 and TRBJ2-5; tentative D gene TRBD1, with 6 bases matching. This TCR was recovered from a middle-aged man with Graves' hyperthyroidism. The CDR3 protein is CASSLGRGGQETQYF. The sequence in DNA is TGTGCCAGCAGCTTAGGCAGGGGCGGACAAGAGACCCAGTACTTC.